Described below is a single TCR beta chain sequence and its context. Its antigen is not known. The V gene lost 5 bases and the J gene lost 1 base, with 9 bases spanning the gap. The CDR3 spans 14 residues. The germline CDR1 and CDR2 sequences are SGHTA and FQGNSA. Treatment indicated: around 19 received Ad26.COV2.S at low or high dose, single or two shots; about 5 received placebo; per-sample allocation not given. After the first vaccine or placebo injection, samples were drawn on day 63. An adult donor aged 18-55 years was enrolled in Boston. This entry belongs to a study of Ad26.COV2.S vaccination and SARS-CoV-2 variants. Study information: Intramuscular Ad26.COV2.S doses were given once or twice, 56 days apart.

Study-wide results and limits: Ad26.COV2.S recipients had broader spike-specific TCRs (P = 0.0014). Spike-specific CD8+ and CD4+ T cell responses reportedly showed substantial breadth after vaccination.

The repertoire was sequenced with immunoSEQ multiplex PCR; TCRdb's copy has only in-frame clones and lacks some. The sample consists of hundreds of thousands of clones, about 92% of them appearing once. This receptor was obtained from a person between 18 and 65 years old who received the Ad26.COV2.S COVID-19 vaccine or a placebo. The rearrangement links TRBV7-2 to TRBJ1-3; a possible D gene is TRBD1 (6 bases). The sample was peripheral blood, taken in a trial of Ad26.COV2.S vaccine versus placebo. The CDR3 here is CASSLQGSGNTIYF. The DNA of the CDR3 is TGTGCCAGCAGCCTACAGGGATCTGGAAACACCATATATTTT.